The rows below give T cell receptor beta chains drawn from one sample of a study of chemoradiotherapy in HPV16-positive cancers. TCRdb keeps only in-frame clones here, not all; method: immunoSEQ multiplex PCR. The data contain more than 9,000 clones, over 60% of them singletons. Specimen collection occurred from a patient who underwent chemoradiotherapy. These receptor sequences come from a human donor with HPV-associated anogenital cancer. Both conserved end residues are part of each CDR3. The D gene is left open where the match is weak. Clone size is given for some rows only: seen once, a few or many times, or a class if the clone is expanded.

CDR3aa: CASNGQDLSYNEQFF
CDR3nt: TGTGCCAGCAATGGGCAGGACCTCTCCTACAATGAGCAGTTCTTC
d_gene: -
abundance: -
j_gene: TRBJ2-1
v_gene: TRBV6-1

CDR3aa: CASSFGLAGAETQYF
CDR3nt: TGTGCCAGCAGCTTCGGACTAGCGGGGGCGGAGACCCAGTACTTC
d_gene: TRBD2
abundance: -
j_gene: TRBJ2-5
v_gene: TRBV5-4

CDR3aa: CASSPDGINQPQHF
CDR3nt: TGCGCCAGCAGCCCTGACGGAATCAATCAGCCCCAGCATTTT
d_gene: -
abundance: few
j_gene: TRBJ1-5
v_gene: TRBV5-1

CDR3aa: CASSTPGITNEQFF
CDR3nt: TGTGCCAGCAGCACCCCCGGGATCACCAATGAGCAGTTCTTC
d_gene: -
abundance: few
j_gene: TRBJ2-1
v_gene: TRBV7-2

CDR3aa: CASSLTPGGEQYF
CDR3nt: TGCGCCAGCAGCTTGACCCCCGGGGGAGAGCAGTACTTC
d_gene: -
abundance: -
j_gene: TRBJ2-7
v_gene: TRBV5-1

CDR3aa: CASSFGQFQETQYF
CDR3nt: TGTGCCAGCAGCTTCGGACAATTCCAAGAGACCCAGTACTTC
d_gene: -
abundance: -
j_gene: TRBJ2-5
v_gene: TRBV5-6

CDR3aa: CASSLQRTGELFF
CDR3nt: TGTGCCAGCAGCCTCCAAAGGACCGGGGAGCTGTTTTTT
d_gene: -
abundance: -
j_gene: TRBJ2-2
v_gene: TRBV11-2

CDR3aa: CASSLPTGNTGELFF
CDR3nt: TGTGCCAGCAGCTTACCGACGGGAAACACCGGGGAGCTGTTTTTT
d_gene: -
abundance: once
j_gene: TRBJ2-2
v_gene: TRBV5-4

CDR3aa: CASSRIRTGGEQFF
CDR3nt: TGTGCCAGTAGTAGAATCCGGACAGGGGGTGAGCAGTTCTTC
d_gene: TRBD1
abundance: -
j_gene: TRBJ2-1
v_gene: TRBV19

CDR3aa: CASSLGLPSTDTQYF
CDR3nt: TGCGCCAGCAGCCTCGGACTTCCCAGCACAGATACGCAGTATTTT
d_gene: -
abundance: -
j_gene: TRBJ2-3
v_gene: TRBV5-1

CDR3aa: CASSLVAGTNFSPLHF
CDR3nt: TGCGCCAGCAGCTTGGTGGCGGGGACAAACTTTTCACCCCTCCACTTT
d_gene: -
abundance: few
j_gene: TRBJ1-6
v_gene: TRBV5-1

CDR3aa: CASSLSSSGQGQTYYTF
CDR3nt: TGTGCCAGCAGCTTATCTTCCTCGGGACAGGGACAAACGTATTACACCTTC
d_gene: TRBD1
abundance: -
j_gene: TRBJ1-2
v_gene: TRBV7-8

CDR3aa: CASSLVATDTQYF
CDR3nt: TGTGCCAGCAGCTTGGTGGCAACAGATACGCAGTATTTT
d_gene: -
abundance: -
j_gene: TRBJ2-3
v_gene: TRBV5-4